This entry lists 23 T cell receptor beta chains sequenced from one sample in a study of T cell responses to AZD1222 COVID-19 vaccine. This table comes from immunoSEQ multiplex PCR, and its TCRdb copy is limited to in-frame clones, with some not included. The sample lists 120,000 or so clones, roughly 89% seen once, with roughly 4.2% in the top ten. The material sequenced was peripheral blood, taken on day 0 of AZD1222 vaccination. The receptors were gathered from an adult in good health.

The sample holds one count of this clone. This chain joins TRBV6-4 and TRBJ1-2; 7 bases agree with TRBD1. The CDR3 consists of 15 residues. The V gene end was trimmed by 2 bases and the J gene end by 4 bases; junction bases not matched to a gene: 7. CDR1 and CDR2 from the germline V gene are MRHNA and SNTAGT. The CDR3 bases are TGTGCCAGCAGTGACCCGGCAGGGACAGCCTATGGCTACACCTTC. This sequence encodes CASSDPAGTAYGYTF.

The V gene is TRBV19, the J gene TRBJ1-2; possibly TRBD1 for D (5 bases). This CDR3 comprises 14 residues. CDR1 is LNHDA and CDR2 is SQIVND in the germline V gene (reference sequence). The V and J ends lost 4 bases and 0 bases respectively, with 9 bases between them. This chain's CDR3 is CASSRQRPNYGYTF. CDR3 nucleotide sequence: TGTGCCAGTAGTAGACAGAGACCTAACTATGGCTACACCTTC. The complete variable domain, with remaining parts taken from reference TRBV19 and TRBJ1-2, reads DGGITQSPKYLFRKEGQNVTLSCEQNLNHDAMYWYRQDPGQGLRLIYYSQIVNDFQKGDIAEGYSVSREKKESFPLTVTSAQKNPTAFYLCASSRQRPNYGYTFGSGTRLTVV.

V and J are TRBV29-1 and TRBJ1-5; 7 positions agree with TRBD1. The ends lost 7 bases at V and 2 bases at J; junction bases unmatched: 5. Germline CDR1 reads SQVTM; CDR2 reads ANQGSEA. The CDR3 spans 13 residues. The CDR3 DNA reads TGCAGCGCCCAGGGGGTAGGCAATCAGCCCCAGCATTTT. It is translated as CSAQGVGNQPQHF.

This clone was detected only a few times. The rearrangement links TRBV30 to TRBJ1-4; D might be TRBD1 (6 bases). The CDR3 is 16 residues long. Germline V gene lookup returns CDR1 GTSNPN and CDR2 SVGIG (reference sequence). Trimming took 0 bases from V and 3 from J, leaving 14 bases between them. CDR3 in DNA: TGTGCCTGGAGTGTATTTACAGGGCTTGCTAATGAAAAACTGTTTTTT. As protein: CAWSVFTGLANEKLFF.

V usage is TRBV7-8 and J usage is TRBJ2-2; the D gene is possibly TRBD2 (6 bases). This CDR3 contains 15 residues. CDR1 is SGHVS, CDR2 FQNEAQ, per germline. The ends were cut back, 5 bases at V and 3 bases at J, with 13 bases in the middle. CDR3 amino acids: CASSPKGTYTGELFF. The CDR3 coding sequence is TGTGCCAGCAGCCCGAAGGGGACTTACACCGGGGAGCTGTTTTTT.

V gene TRBV19 combines with J gene TRBJ2-2; TRBD1 matches at 10 bases. The V segment lost 3 bases and the J segment 6 bases; nucleotides outside the gene matches: 10. Germline V gene lookup returns CDR1 LNHDA and CDR2 SQIVND (reference sequence). This CDR3 comprises 17 residues. CDR3 protein: CASSMPSGQGFAGELFF. CDR3 in DNA: TGTGCCAGTAGTATGCCCTCGGGACAGGGGTTCGCCGGGGAGCTGTTTTTT.

This chain joins TRBV5-1 and TRBJ2-2; D gene ambiguous. The ends were cut back, 4 bases at V and 4 bases at J, with 17 bases in the middle. Germline CDR1 and CDR2: SGHRS and YFSETQ. CDR3 length: 16 amino acids. The CDR3, as DNA: TGCGCCAGCAGCCTGAGAGCGATAGATAGCACCGGGGAGCTGTTTTTT. It is translated as CASSLRAIDSTGELFF.

The chain recombines TRBV19 with TRBJ2-3; D assignment may be TRBD1 or TRBD2 (5 bases each). This CDR3 is 13 amino acids long. Germline CDR1 and CDR2: LNHDA and SQIVND (reference sequence). Trimming removed 3 bases from V and 4 bases from J, with 8 bases in between. CDR3 nucleotide sequence: TGTGCCAGTAGTATCCTGGGGGCAGATACGCAGTATTTT. Amino acid sequence: CASSILGADTQYF.

The chain couples TRBV9 to TRBJ2-7; maybe TRBD1 (6 bases). Trimming took off 4 bases at V and 2 bases at J, with 10 bases between the two ends. The CDR3 has 13 amino acids. Germline V lookup: CDR1 SGDLS, CDR2 YYNGEE. The CDR3: CASSKGQAYEQYF. CDR3 DNA sequence: TGTGCCAGCAGCAAGGGACAAGCCTACGAGCAGTACTTC. Complete variable domain (other parts from reference TRBV9 and TRBJ2-7): DSGVTQTPKHLITATGQRVTLRCSPRSGDLSVYWYQQSLDQGLQFLIQYYNGEERAKGNILERFSAQQFPDLHSELNLSSLELGDSALYFCASSKGQAYEQYFGPGTRLTVT.

This clone was picked up one time. The rearrangement links TRBV30 to TRBJ2-1; TRBD1 might be the D (6 bases). This CDR3 is 13 amino acids long. V shed 7 bases and J shed 1 base, with 11 bases lying between them. The germline CDR1 and CDR2 sequences are GTSNPN and SVGIG (reference sequence). CDR3 sequence (DNA): TGTGCCTTGCAGGGGAGTTCCTACAATGAGCAGTTCTTC. It yields the protein CALQGSSYNEQFF.

The rearrangement uses TRBV11-3 and TRBJ2-5; D remains unclear. V dropped 1 base and J dropped 5 bases, with 20 bases sitting between them. Germline loops: CDR1 SGHNT, CDR2 YENEEA. The CDR3 has 17 residues. The CDR3 region is CASSLARSGGVVETQYF. Written as DNA, the CDR3 is TGTGCCAGCAGCTTAGCACGAAGTGGTGGGGTTGTGGAGACCCAGTACTTC.

The V and J genes are TRBV27 and TRBJ2-7; 8 positions match TRBD1. J was trimmed by 3 bases and V by 3 bases; bases with no gene match: 7. The CDR3 is 15 amino acids. CDR1 and CDR2 (germline): MNHEY, SMNVEV (reference sequence). This CDR3 is CASSFYGTGGYEQYF. In DNA form, the CDR3 reads TGTGCCAGCAGTTTTTATGGGACAGGAGGCTACGAGCAGTACTTC.

This clone has a handful of counts. The chain is built from TRBV7-6 and TRBJ1-3; 7 bases are shared with TRBD1. V gave up 5 bases and J gave up 2 bases; unmatched junction bases: 6. The CDR3 covers 15 residues. Germline CDR1 reads SGHVS; CDR2 reads FNYEAQ. The CDR3 spells CASSLTQGPGNTIYF. The DNA for the CDR3 is TGTGCCAGCAGCCTAACACAGGGGCCTGGAAACACCATATATTTT.

The V gene is TRBV5-5, the J gene TRBJ2-7; 9 bases agree with TRBD2. CDR3 length: 15 residues. Germline V gene sequence: CDR1 SGHKS, CDR2 YYEKEE (reference sequence). Trimming removed 2 bases from V and 5 bases from J; junction bases left unmatched: 8. CDR3 DNA: TGTGCCAGCAGCTTTGGCGGGAGGGCTTTGGACGAGCAGTACTTC. This gives the protein CASSFGGRALDEQYF.

The chain couples TRBV6-2 or TRBV6-3 to TRBJ2-7; D might be TRBD1 (6 bases). This CDR3 comprises 15 residues. The ends were cut back, 5 bases at V and 3 bases at J, with 17 bases in the middle. Germline assignment: CDR1 MNHEY and CDR2 SVGEGT. CDR3 residues: CASSPSGEGGYEQYF. The DNA for the CDR3 is TGTGCCAGCAGTCCCAGTGGTGAAGGGGGCTACGAGCAGTACTTC.

This clone was recorded only once. The rearrangement links TRBV19 to TRBJ1-5, with D unresolved. V dropped 2 bases and J dropped 8 bases, with 13 bases sitting between them. Germline lookup yields CDR1 LNHDA and CDR2 SQIVND (reference sequence). The CDR3 is 14 amino acids. The CDR3 coding sequence is TGTGCCAGTAGTATATCGCTTGGGAGGAAGCCCCAGCATTTT. It is translated as CASSISLGRKPQHF.

The sample holds one count of this clone. The CDR3 protein is CASSLAFGSNTEAFF. CDR3 DNA: TGTGCCAGCAGCTTGGCCTTCGGATCGAACACTGAAGCTTTCTTT. This rearrangement joins TRBV5-5 to TRBJ1-1; no clear D. Between the trimmed V and J ends, which lost 0 bases and 1 base, there was a span of 10 bases. The V gene's germline CDR1 is SGHKS and CDR2 YYEKEE (reference sequence). This CDR3 is 15 amino acids long.

This clone was seen more than once but under ten times. The chain recombines TRBV12-3 or TRBV12-4 with TRBJ2-1; 7 bases agree with TRBD2. With V trimmed by 6 bases and J by 7 bases, 3 bases remained unmatched. The CDR3 is 12 residues long. CDR3 in DNA: TGTGCCAGCAGCCTAGCGGAAAATGAGCAGTTCTTC. Translated, it gives CASSLAENEQFF.

This clone was counted once. V is TRBV7-9 and J is TRBJ1-1; D not certain. Per germline, CDR1 SEHNR and CDR2 FQNEAQ (reference sequence). The CDR3 length is 12 residues. Trimming took off 5 bases at V and 6 bases at J, with 10 bases between the two ends. CDR3 loop: CASSTEPAEAFF. The DNA of the CDR3 is TGTGCCAGCAGCACGGAACCGGCTGAAGCTTTCTTT.

This clone occurred once. This rearrangement joins TRBV7-7 to TRBJ1-1; D might be TRBD1 (6 bases). With 0 bases removed from V and 5 bases from J, the gap between germline ends came to 7 bases. Germline assignment: CDR1 SSHAT and CDR2 FNYEAQ (reference sequence). This CDR3 has 13 amino acids. The CDR3, as DNA: TGTGCCAGCAGCTTAGCCAGGGGAACTGAAGCTTTCTTT. As protein: CASSLARGTEAFF.

The rearrangement joins TRBV18 to TRBJ1-5; D is possibly TRBD1 (6 bases). This CDR3 contains 17 residues. The V gene's germline CDR1 is KGHSH and CDR2 LQKENI. Trimming stripped 1 base from V and 0 bases from J, with 13 bases between. Here the CDR3 reads CASSPQVVRGSNQPQHF. CDR3 coding DNA: TGTGCCAGCTCACCACAAGTGGTCAGGGGTAGCAATCAGCCCCAGCATTTT.

The chain combines TRBV5-1 with TRBJ2-7, with 9 bases identical to TRBD1. The trim removed 0 bases at V and 5 bases at J, leaving 9 bases unmatched. Germline lookup yields CDR1 SGHRS and CDR2 YFSETQ. The CDR3 spans 16 residues. CDR3 coding DNA: TGCGCCAGCAGCTTGGCTGCGGGACAGGGTCCCGACGAGCAGTACTTC. Encoded protein: CASSLAAGQGPDEQYF.

CDR3 amino acids: CASSQGDLRGNEQYF. As DNA, the CDR3 is TGTGCCAGCAGCCAAGGGGACTTGCGGGGAAACGAGCAGTACTTC. The genes are TRBV14 and TRBJ2-7; tentatively, D is TRBD2 (6 bases). CDR3 length: 15 amino acids. In germline, CDR1 is SGHDN, CDR2 FVKESK. V shed 1 base and J shed 5 bases, with 15 bases lying between them.